This paragraph covers one T cell receptor (beta chain) sequence. Trimming took off 0 bases at V and 7 bases at J, with 14 bases between the two ends. The CDR3 is 15 amino acids. Germline CDR1 is SGDLS and CDR2 is YYNGEE. The source of the sample is a study of T cell responses to AZD1222 COVID-19 vaccine. Clones were read by immunoSEQ multiplex PCR, and TCRdb kept only the in-frame ones, dropping some. The data hold 100,000 to 150,000 clones, with roughly 87% observed a single time. The source of this sequence is an adult in good health. Sequencing used peripheral blood, obtained on day 0 of AZD1222 vaccination. The chain combines TRBV9 with TRBJ1-5; D remains ambiguous. In nucleotides, the CDR3 is TGTGCCAGCAGCGTAGGCGGATTAGAACGGCAGCCCCAGCATTTT. Translation gives CASSVGGLERQPQHF.